This T cell receptor (beta chain) was sequenced during a study of cytomegalovirus exposure and HLA in healthy donors. Study in general: Most donors, about 77% of roughly 400 genotyped, fell in the Caucasian-associated ancestry cluster. Study-wide points: As a later analysis revealed, the rate of TCR association differed by HLA locus, with DRB1 most and HLA-C fewest. An analysis done earlier found most TCR beta V segments productive about 87% or about 30% of the time.

With 60 Vbeta and 13 Jbeta primers, the PCR was carried out. The method was immunoSEQ multiplex PCR; TCRdb's version includes in-frame clones alone and lacks a portion of them. The sample holds 180,000 or so clones, 9.5% seen once. The CDR3 loop spans 13 amino acids. Per the germline V gene, CDR1 is SGHAT and CDR2 is FQDESV (reference sequence). Comment on this clone: The antigen remains unidentified.

Sequencing used PBMCs. V is TRBV11-1 and J is TRBJ2-5, with TRBD1 identical over 7 bases. The J call is doubtful: the DNA matches TRBJ2-7 better. This sequence originates from a woman under 40 in good health and CMV-seropositive. The CDR3 region has the DNA TGTGCCAGCAGCCCAGGACAGGTTCTCGAGCAGTACTTC. This codes for CASSPGQVLEQYF.